The 30 T cell receptor beta chains presented below share a single source sample, sequenced in a study of blood T cell repertoires in COVID-19. Method: immunoSEQ multiplex PCR; TCRdb's copy keeps in-frame clones and lacks some. The table has some 110,000 clones, around 80% seen once. Sequencing was performed on peripheral blood. These receptors all come from a man aged 70-80 years with acute or convalescent COVID-19.

The gene calls are TRBV12-3 or TRBV12-4 and TRBJ2-7; D perhaps matches TRBD1 (5 bases). This CDR3 comprises 13 residues. V was clipped by 1 base and J by 6 bases, with 10 bases between them. CDR3 region: CASSLVRAGEQYF. Here the CDR3 DNA reads TGTGCCAGCAGTTTAGTCAGGGCAGGCGAGCAGTACTTC.

The chain employs TRBV7-9 and TRBJ2-7; 8 nucleotides agree with TRBD1. Germline V lookup: CDR1 SEHNR, CDR2 FQNEAQ (reference sequence). V was clipped by 3 bases and J by 6 bases; unmatched bases: 16. This CDR3 region has 17 residues. The CDR3 DNA reads as TGTGCCAGCAGCTTTGGAGGTCTTCCGAGACAGGGGTTCGAGCAGTACTTC. Translation: CASSFGGLPRQGFEQYF.

The J gene is TRBJ1-1, the V gene TRBV30, with D possibly matching TRBD1 (5 bases). From germline, CDR1 is GTSNPN and CDR2 SVGIG (reference sequence). V was shortened by 4 bases and J by 6 bases, with 9 bases between the two germline ends. The CDR3 is made up of 11 amino acids. DNA of the CDR3: TGTGCCTGGAACGGGGGACCTGAAGCTTTCTTT. Protein sequence: CAWNGGPEAFF.

The genes are TRBV24-1 and TRBJ2-7, with a tentative D call TRBD1 (5 bases). V dropped 4 bases and J dropped 9 bases, with 12 bases sitting between them. The CDR3 contains 12 residues. The germline V gene has CDR1 KGHDR and CDR2 SFDVKD. Here the CDR3 reads CATSDQGIVQYF. The CDR3 DNA reads TGTGCCACCAGTGACCAGGGAATAGTGCAGTACTTC.

This chain joins TRBV7-2 and TRBJ1-1, with TRBD1 matching 8 bases. The germline CDR1 and CDR2 sequences are SGHTA and FQGNSA. The CDR3 loop spans 15 amino acids. Trimming at V came to 5 bases and at J to 1 base, leaving 6 bases not matched to a gene. CDR3 loop: CASSNPGGPNTEAFF. In DNA form, the CDR3 reads TGTGCCAGCAGCAACCCAGGGGGCCCGAACACTGAAGCTTTCTTT.

The chain employs TRBV2 and TRBJ2-7; 12 bases match TRBD2. CDR3 length: 17 residues. Germline V gene lookup returns CDR1 SNHLY and CDR2 FYNNEI. Trimming cost V 7 bases and J 6 bases; bases outside gene matches: 16. CDR3 residues: CASKVGTSGSRGGEQYF. The DNA of the CDR3 is TGTGCCAGCAAGGTGGGGACTAGCGGGTCCCGAGGGGGCGAGCAGTACTTC.

This clone came up a few times. V usage is TRBV6-5 and J usage is TRBJ2-1, with D possibly being TRBD1 (5 bases). The CDR3 is 14 residues long. Looked up from germline, CDR1 is MNHEY and CDR2 is SVGAGI. Trimming stripped 0 bases from V and 12 bases from J, with 15 bases between. CDR3 DNA sequence: TGTGCCAGCAGTTACTCGATTCTCAGGGCTGGGCAGTTCTTC. Protein product: CASSYSILRAGQFF.

The chain joins TRBV4-3 to TRBJ2-6, with 9 positions matching TRBD1. Germline-derived CDR1 and CDR2 are LGHNA and YSLEER. The trim removed 0 bases at V and 0 bases at J, leaving 9 bases unmatched. This CDR3 region has 20 residues. The CDR3 sequence: CASSQELGGQGLSGANVLTF. CDR3 DNA sequence: TGCGCCAGCAGCCAAGAATTAGGGGGACAGGGCCTCTCTGGGGCCAACGTCCTGACTTTC.

The J gene is TRBJ2-2, the V gene TRBV2; 7 nucleotides match TRBD2. Germline CDR1 is SNHLY and CDR2 is FYNNEI. V gave up 6 bases and J gave up 5 bases; unmatched junction bases: 3. The CDR3 totals 13 residues. CDR3 DNA sequence: TGTGCCAGCAGGCTAGCGGAGACCGGGGAGCTGTTTTTT. It translates to CASRLAETGELFF.

J is TRBJ1-6 and V is TRBV19; perhaps TRBD1 as D (6 bases). This CDR3 spans 12 amino acids. V lost 4 bases to trimming and J lost 9 bases, with 7 bases between them. Germline CDR1 reads LNHDA; CDR2 reads SQIVND (reference sequence). The CDR3 reads CASSKGGSPLHF. CDR3 DNA sequence: TGTGCCAGTAGTAAAGGGGGTTCACCCCTCCACTTT.

J is TRBJ2-7 and V is TRBV9; 8 nucleotides agree with TRBD1. Germline trimming cut 9 bases from V and 7 bases from J; bases unmatched to any gene: 24. The CDR3 spans 17 residues. The germline gives CDR1 SGDLS, CDR2 YYNGEE. The CDR3 spells CATNRGFLPEGFLEQYF. CDR3 nucleotides: TGTGCCACAAACAGGGGGTTTTTGCCTGAAGGGTTCTTAGAGCAGTACTTC.

The rearrangement links TRBV5-1 to TRBJ1-2, with TRBD1 as a possible D gene (6 bases). Per the germline V gene, CDR1 is SGHRS and CDR2 is YFSETQ. The CDR3 has 12 amino acids. The ends were cut back, 4 bases at V and 6 bases at J, with 10 bases in the middle. CDR3 residues: CASSADSHGYTF. CDR3 bases: TGCGCCAGCAGCGCGGACAGTCATGGCTACACCTTC.

The V and J genes are TRBV6-5 and TRBJ1-1; no reliable D call. The CDR3 loop spans 14 amino acids. V lost 7 bases to trimming and J lost 3 bases, with 15 bases between them. Looked up from germline, CDR1 is MNHEY and CDR2 is SVGAGI. DNA of the CDR3: TGTGCCAGCATTGGAGTTATATCGGACACTGAAGCTTTCTTT. Its protein is CASIGVISDTEAFF.

This chain uses TRBV11-3 with TRBJ2-3; 15 bases fit TRBD2. Germline V gene lookup returns CDR1 SGHNT and CDR2 YENEEA. This CDR3 has 18 amino acids. V shed 1 base, J shed 0 bases, and the junction held 2 bases outside the gene matches. CDR3 nucleotide sequence: TGTGCCAGCAGCTTAGGGGGGACTAGCGGGAGGAGCACAGATACGCAGTATTTT. It is translated as CASSLGGTSGRSTDTQYF. The whole variable domain, remainder taken from reference TRBV11-3 and TRBJ2-3, is EAGVVQSPRYKIIEKKQPVAFWCNPISGHNTLYWYLQNLGQGPELLIRYENEEAVDDSQLPKDRFSAERLKGVDSTLKIQPAELGDSAVYLCASSLGGTSGRSTDTQYFGPGTRLTVL.

V gene TRBV30 combines with J gene TRBJ1-6; perhaps TRBD1 as D (5 bases). The germline CDR1 and CDR2 sequences are GTSNPN and SVGIG (reference sequence). CDR3 length: 13 residues. V lost 2 bases, J lost 10 bases, and 12 bases lay in between. The chain's CDR3 is CAWSTQGYSPLHF. CDR3 DNA sequence: TGTGCCTGGAGTACCCAGGGTTACTCACCCCTCCACTTT.

This chain connects TRBV11-2 to TRBJ2-2, with 7 bases identical to TRBD1. Germline loops: CDR1 SGHAT, CDR2 FQNNGV. V lost 4 bases to trimming and J lost 4 bases; unmatched junction nucleotides: 9. This CDR3 region has 16 residues. The CDR3 DNA reads as TGTGCCAGCAGCTCACACCGGGACAGAACCACCGGGGAGCTGTTTTTT. It specifies CASSSHRDRTTGELFF.

The gene calls are TRBV14 and TRBJ2-3, with 7 positions matching TRBD2. After removal of 0 bases from V and 2 bases from J, the junction contained 5 bases not matched to a gene. This CDR3 has 16 amino acids. Germline CDR1 SGHDN, CDR2 FVKESK. The CDR3: CASSQDWGGDTDTQYF. The CDR3 DNA reads as TGTGCCAGCAGCCAAGACTGGGGAGGGGACACAGATACGCAGTATTTT.

V and J are TRBV5-1 and TRBJ1-1; D gene unclear. This CDR3 has 12 amino acids. Germline CDR1 and CDR2: SGHRS and YFSETQ. The V end was cut by 6 bases, the J end by 5 bases, with 11 bases between. CDR3 coding DNA: TGCGCCAGCACCTCAGGTCGGACTGAAGCTTTCTTT. Its translation: CASTSGRTEAFF.

V and J are TRBV9 and TRBJ2-7, with D possibly matching TRBD1 (7 bases). From germline, CDR1 is SGDLS and CDR2 YYNGEE. Trimming took off 0 bases at V and 7 bases at J, with 17 bases between the two ends. The CDR3 is 15 amino acids. CDR3 sequence reads: CASSVGTGEAWEQYF. The CDR3 coding sequence is TGTGCCAGCAGCGTAGGCACAGGGGAGGCCTGGGAGCAGTACTTC.

This clone was picked up one time. CDR3 bases: TGTGCCAGCAGCTTATCTGGAGGGCCGGGATACGAGCAGTACTTC. This encodes CASSLSGGPGYEQYF. The chain has TRBV7-3 and TRBJ2-7, with D maybe TRBD2 (6 bases). V was clipped by 2 bases and J by 4 bases, with 15 bases between them. The germline gives CDR1 SGHTA, CDR2 FQGTGA. The CDR3 sequence is 15 residues long.

The chain combines TRBV5-1 with TRBJ2-3, with 12 bases aligning to TRBD2. The CDR3 runs to 16 residues. V gave up 4 bases and J gave up 2 bases; unmatched junction bases: 5. Germline loops: CDR1 SGHRS, CDR2 YFSETQ. The CDR3 coding sequence is TGCGCCAGCAGCCTTGGACTAGCGGGACCCACAGATACGCAGTATTTT. Protein sequence: CASSLGLAGPTDTQYF.

The chain combines TRBV7-9 with TRBJ2-1; 7 nucleotides line up with TRBD1. Trimming at V came to 5 bases and at J to 1 base, leaving 5 bases not matched to a gene. This CDR3 spans 15 amino acids. Germline V lookup: CDR1 SEHNR, CDR2 FQNEAQ (reference sequence). The CDR3 region is CASSLTGVSYNEQFF. The CDR3 DNA reads as TGTGCCAGCAGCCTTACAGGGGTTTCCTACAATGAGCAGTTCTTC.

This clone appeared once. The rearrangement joins TRBV9 to TRBJ1-2; D is unresolved. Deletions cut 4 bases from V and 7 bases from J, with 26 bases between. The length of the CDR3 is 17 residues. Per the germline V gene, CDR1 is SGDLS and CDR2 is YYNGEE. The CDR3 sequence is CASSIGSSPRSSLGYTF. In DNA, the CDR3 is TGTGCCAGCAGCATAGGGTCGAGCCCTAGGTCCTCCCTTGGCTACACCTTC.

The chain employs TRBV7-8 and TRBJ1-5, with a tentative D call TRBD1 (5 bases). CDR3 length equals 12 residues. Trimming took 5 bases from V and 9 from J, leaving 11 bases between them. Looked up from germline, CDR1 is SGHVS and CDR2 is FQNEAQ. As DNA, the CDR3 is TGTGCCAGCAGCCAGGACACTTCGCCCCAGCATTTT. It specifies CASSQDTSPQHF.

The J gene is TRBJ2-7, the V gene TRBV27, with 8 bases that match TRBD1. The germline V gene encodes CDR1 MNHEY and CDR2 SMNVEV (reference sequence). The ends lost 5 bases at V and 0 bases at J; junction bases unmatched: 6. This CDR3 has 15 amino acids. CDR3 amino acids: CASSKGQGYSYEQYF. The CDR3 coding sequence is TGTGCCAGCAGTAAAGGACAGGGATACTCCTACGAGCAGTACTTC.

V gene TRBV12-3 or TRBV12-4 combines with J gene TRBJ2-7; D not resolved. CDR3 size: 13 residues. Trimming stripped 6 bases from V and 2 bases from J, with 11 bases between. The DNA of the CDR3 is TGTGCCAGCAGCGGAGTCGTGGCCTACGAGCAGTACTTC. Translation: CASSGVVAYEQYF.

The V call is TRBV18, the J call TRBJ2-1; 10 bases line up with TRBD2. With 2 bases clipped from V and 3 bases from J, the junction kept 1 base outside the gene matches. Per the germline V gene, CDR1 is KGHSH and CDR2 is LQKENI. This CDR3 region has 15 residues. In DNA form, the CDR3 reads TGTGCCAGCTCACCAGGGACTAGCGTCTACAATGAGCAGTTCTTC. Protein: CASSPGTSVYNEQFF.

A note on this clone: The junction does not match germline at one end; this may be a read error. In nucleotides, the CDR3 is TGTGCCAGCAGCCTCTCCTTAAAGACAGAAAACACACATACGCAGTATTTT. This gives the protein CASSLSLKTENTHTQYF. The chain has TRBV7-8 and TRBJ2-3; D is perhaps TRBD1 (5 bases). CDR3 length: 17 residues. Germline CDR1 reads SGHVS; CDR2 reads FQNEAQ.

The chain couples TRBV7-2 to TRBJ2-7; maybe TRBD2 (5 bases). Germline V CDR1 and CDR2: SGHTA, FQGNSA. The CDR3 contains 15 residues. Trimming stripped 4 bases from V and 0 bases from J, with 13 bases between. The CDR3 sequence is CASSSAPSYSYEQYF. The CDR3 DNA follows: TGTGCCAGCAGCTCTGCCCCTAGCTACTCCTACGAGCAGTACTTC.

This clone showed up just once. The gene calls are TRBV10-1 and TRBJ2-2, with D possibly TRBD1 on 5 matching bases. CDR3 length equals 16 residues. V dropped 4 bases and J dropped 2 bases, with 14 bases sitting between them. Germline values: CDR1 WNHNN, CDR2 SYGVQD (reference sequence). The CDR3, as DNA: TGCGCCAGCAGTGGTTTGGAGACAGAAAACACCGGGGAGCTGTTTTTT. It specifies CASSGLETENTGELFF.